The clone carrying this T cell receptor beta chain was detected only once. No antigen is known for it. The junction and the germline gene differ at one end; a read error may be behind it. This sample is part of a study of blood T cells in healthy people across ages. Study-level background: T cells yielded about one barcoded beta molecule per two cells through template switching.

The CDR3 has 13 residues. CDR1 and CDR2 (germline): SEHNR, FQNEAQ (reference sequence). Regarding the study as a whole: Older age coincided with a roughly linear decline in TCR beta diversity per million T cells.

Drawn from each donor were 8.5 to 10 milliliters of peripheral blood. A second 7 to 11 cycle PCR used barcoded and J-beta primers. Each cDNA was tagged by a template-switch adaptor containing 12 random nucleotides. TCRdb reanalysed the 5' RACE reads using MiXCR and keeps one entry per CDR3 protein. The profile covers hundreds of thousands of distinct CDR3 sequences, with 32% appearing a single time and approximately 15% taken by the ten largest. The receptor was isolated from a woman of 80 years or more in good health. Specimen: blood. J is TRBJ1-1 and V is TRBV7-9, with D tentatively TRBD1 (5 bases). The CDR3 DNA sequence: TGTACCAGCAGCTTGCAAGGGGACACTGAAGCTTTCTTT. Its protein product is CTSSLQGDTEAFF.